The T cell receptor (beta chain) under discussion was sequenced for a study of regulatory T cells in long-lasting Graves disease. As for time point: newly diagnosed GD, antithyroid drugs for less than 3 months. RNA extracted from PBMCs served as the sequencing template. This clonotype came up many times. Libraries of TCR beta came from iRepertoire HTBI primers plus Arm-PCR of CDR3 regions. TCRdb reprocessed the multiplex PCR reads via MiXCR and lists one record per CDR3 protein. The table has some 450,000 distinct CDR3 sequences, roughly 15% seen once; the top ten hold roughly 10%. Germline-derived CDR1 and CDR2 are SGHAT and FQNNGV. The CDR3 length is 15 residues. Trimming pared 7 bases from V and 5 bases from J, leaving 20 bases between. These records were also assigned to another study, of T cells in Graves' hyperthyroidism and ophthalmopathy.

The sample in question was peripheral blood mononuclear cells (PBMCs), obtained at new diagnosis, from a patient treated with antithyroid drugs. This rearrangement joins TRBV11-2 to TRBJ2-5, with D possibly being TRBD1 or TRBD2 (5 bases each). The TCR was taken from a woman between 25 and 40 years old with Graves disease. Written as DNA, the CDR3 is TGTGCCAGCACCAGGGCGGTAGGGGCGGGCGAGACCCAGTACTTC. Protein: CASTRAVGAGETQYF.